This T cell receptor beta chain was retrieved from a study of regulatory T cells in long-lasting Graves disease. Turning to the study itself: Over 5 years on antithyroid drugs plus positive TSH receptor antibodies marked Graves' disease as persistent. Study-wide points: Whereas nearly 1,000 public clonotypes were shared by new patients, persistent patients shared more, at around 2,700.

Comments on this clonotype: What it recognizes is unknown.

V gave up 8 bases and J gave up 8 bases, with 15 bases separating them. The CDR3 sequence is 13 residues long. The germline CDR1 and CDR2 sequences are SEHNR and FQNEAQ (reference sequence). Arm-PCR of CDR3 regions and iRepertoire HTBI primers were the basis on which TCR beta libraries were built. MiXCR, run by TCRdb on the multiplex PCR reads, gives a single entry per CDR3 protein. The data hold roughly 300,000 distinct CDR3 sequences, with about 19% observed a single time. Regarding time point: persistent/refractory GD, antithyroid drugs over 5 years with positive TRAb. The TCR library was made from RNA extracted from PBMCs.

The sample in question was peripheral blood mononuclear cells (PBMCs), obtained when the disease was refractory, from a patient treated with antithyroid drugs. The source is a female donor with Graves disease. J is TRBJ1-4 and V is TRBV7-9, with a tentative D call TRBD1 (6 bases). Here the CDR3 reads CASGVGAREKLFF. In DNA, the CDR3 is TGTGCCAGCGGCGTGGGGGCAAGGGAAAAACTGTTTTTT.